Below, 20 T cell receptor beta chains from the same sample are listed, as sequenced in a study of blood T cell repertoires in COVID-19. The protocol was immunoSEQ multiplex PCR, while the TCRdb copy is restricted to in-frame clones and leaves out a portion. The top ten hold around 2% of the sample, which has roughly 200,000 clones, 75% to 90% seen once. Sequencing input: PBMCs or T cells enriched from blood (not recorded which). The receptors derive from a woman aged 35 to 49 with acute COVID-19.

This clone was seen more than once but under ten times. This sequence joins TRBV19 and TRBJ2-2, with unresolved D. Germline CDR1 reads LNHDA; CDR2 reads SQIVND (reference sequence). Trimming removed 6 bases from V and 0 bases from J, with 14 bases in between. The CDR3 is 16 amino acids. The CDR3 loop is CASSVIGAANTGELFF. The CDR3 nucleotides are TGTGCCAGTAGCGTTATCGGAGCAGCGAACACCGGGGAGCTGTTTTTT.

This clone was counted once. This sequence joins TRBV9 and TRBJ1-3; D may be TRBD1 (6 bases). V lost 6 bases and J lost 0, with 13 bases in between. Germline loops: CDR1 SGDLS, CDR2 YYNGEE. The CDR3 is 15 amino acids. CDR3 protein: CASMRDMGSGNTIYF. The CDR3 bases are TGTGCCAGCATGAGGGACATGGGCTCTGGAAACACCATATATTTT.

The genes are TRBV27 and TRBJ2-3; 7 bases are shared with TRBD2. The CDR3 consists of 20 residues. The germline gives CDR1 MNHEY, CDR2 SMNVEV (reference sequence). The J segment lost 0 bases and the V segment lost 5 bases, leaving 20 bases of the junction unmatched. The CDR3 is CASSASSSGLLLYSTDTQYF. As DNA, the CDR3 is TGTGCCAGCAGTGCCTCATCTAGCGGACTTCTCTTATATAGCACAGATACGCAGTATTTT.

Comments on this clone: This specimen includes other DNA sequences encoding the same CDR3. This CDR3 reads CASSQDRGRTDTQYF. The CDR3 DNA follows: TGTGCCAGCAGCCAAGACAGGGGTAGAACAGATACGCAGTATTTT. This chain connects TRBV5-4 to TRBJ2-3; 8 bases are a match to TRBD1. V lost 4 bases, J lost 3 bases, and 7 bases stayed unmatched. Germline values: CDR1 SGHNT, CDR2 YYREEE (reference sequence). The CDR3 spans 15 residues.

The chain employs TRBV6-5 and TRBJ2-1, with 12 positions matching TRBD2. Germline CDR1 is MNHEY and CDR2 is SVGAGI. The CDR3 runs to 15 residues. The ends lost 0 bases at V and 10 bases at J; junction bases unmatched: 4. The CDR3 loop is CASSYSATSGSEQFF. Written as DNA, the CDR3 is TGTGCCAGCAGTTACTCGGCGACTAGCGGGAGCGAGCAGTTCTTC.

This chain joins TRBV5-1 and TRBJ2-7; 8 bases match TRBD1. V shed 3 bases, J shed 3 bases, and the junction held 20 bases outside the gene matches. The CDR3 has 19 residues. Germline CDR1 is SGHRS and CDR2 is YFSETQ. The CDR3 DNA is TGCGCCAGCAGCTCCCCATTAACTTATTCCGGGACAGGATACTACGAGCAGTACTTC. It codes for CASSSPLTYSGTGYYEQYF.

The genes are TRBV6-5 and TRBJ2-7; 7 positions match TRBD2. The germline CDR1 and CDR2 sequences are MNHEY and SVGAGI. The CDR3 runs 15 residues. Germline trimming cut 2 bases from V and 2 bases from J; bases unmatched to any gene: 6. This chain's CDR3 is CASSYGGLTAYEQYF. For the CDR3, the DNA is TGTGCCAGCAGTTACGGGGGACTAACCGCCTACGAGCAGTACTTC.

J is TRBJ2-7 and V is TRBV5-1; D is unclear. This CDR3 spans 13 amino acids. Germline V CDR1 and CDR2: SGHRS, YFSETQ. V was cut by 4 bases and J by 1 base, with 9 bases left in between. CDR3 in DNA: TGCGCCAGCAGCCCACTTGGTTCCTACGAGCAGTACTTC. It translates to CASSPLGSYEQYF.

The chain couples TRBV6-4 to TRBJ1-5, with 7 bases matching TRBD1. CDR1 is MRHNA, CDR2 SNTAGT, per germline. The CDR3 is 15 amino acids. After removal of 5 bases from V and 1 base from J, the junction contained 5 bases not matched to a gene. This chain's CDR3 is CASSREGGSNQPQHF. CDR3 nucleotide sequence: TGTGCCAGCAGTCGCGAAGGGGGCAGCAATCAGCCCCAGCATTTT.

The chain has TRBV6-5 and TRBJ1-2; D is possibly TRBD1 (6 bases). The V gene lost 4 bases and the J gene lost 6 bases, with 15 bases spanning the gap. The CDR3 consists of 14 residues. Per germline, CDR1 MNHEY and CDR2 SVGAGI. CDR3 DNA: TGTGCCAGCAGTTCTGCTTTCAGGGGCGATGGCTACACCTTC. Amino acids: CASSSAFRGDGYTF.

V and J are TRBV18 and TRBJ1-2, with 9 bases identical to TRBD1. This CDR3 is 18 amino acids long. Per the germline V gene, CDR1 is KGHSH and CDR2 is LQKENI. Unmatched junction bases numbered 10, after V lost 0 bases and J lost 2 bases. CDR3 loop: CASSPPGGQGPSNYGYTF. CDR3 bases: TGTGCCAGCTCACCACCGGGGGGACAGGGACCTTCAAACTATGGCTACACCTTC.

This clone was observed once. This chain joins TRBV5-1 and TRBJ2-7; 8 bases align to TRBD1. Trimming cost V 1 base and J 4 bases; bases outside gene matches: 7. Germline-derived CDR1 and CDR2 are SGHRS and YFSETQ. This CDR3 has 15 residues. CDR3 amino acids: CASSLSRTGPYEQYF. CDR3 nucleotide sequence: TGCGCCAGCAGCTTGTCCCGGACAGGGCCTTACGAGCAGTACTTC.

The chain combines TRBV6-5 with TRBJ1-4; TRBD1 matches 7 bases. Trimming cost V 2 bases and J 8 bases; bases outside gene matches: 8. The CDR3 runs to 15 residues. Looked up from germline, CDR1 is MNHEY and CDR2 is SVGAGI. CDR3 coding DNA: TGTGCCAGCAGTTACACGTTACAGGGGCGGGAAAAACTGTTTTTT. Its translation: CASSYTLQGREKLFF.

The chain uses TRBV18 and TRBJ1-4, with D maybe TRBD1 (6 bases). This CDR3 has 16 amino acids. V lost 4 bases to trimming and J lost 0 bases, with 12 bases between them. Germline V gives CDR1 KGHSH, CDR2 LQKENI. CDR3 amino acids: CASSLRTAATNEKLFF. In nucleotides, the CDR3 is TGTGCCAGCTCACTTCGGACAGCGGCAACTAATGAAAAACTGTTTTTT.

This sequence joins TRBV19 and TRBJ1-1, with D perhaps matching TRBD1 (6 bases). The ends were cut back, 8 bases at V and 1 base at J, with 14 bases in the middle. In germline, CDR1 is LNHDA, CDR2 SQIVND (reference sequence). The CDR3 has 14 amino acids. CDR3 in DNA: TGTGCCAGTCAGCGACTGACAGGGAACACTGAAGCTTTCTTT. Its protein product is CASQRLTGNTEAFF.

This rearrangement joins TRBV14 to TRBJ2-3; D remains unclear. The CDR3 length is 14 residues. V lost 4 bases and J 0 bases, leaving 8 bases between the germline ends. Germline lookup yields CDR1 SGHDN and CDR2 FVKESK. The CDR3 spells CASSRSGSTDTQYF. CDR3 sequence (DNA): TGTGCCAGCAGCCGGAGTGGTAGCACAGATACGCAGTATTTT.

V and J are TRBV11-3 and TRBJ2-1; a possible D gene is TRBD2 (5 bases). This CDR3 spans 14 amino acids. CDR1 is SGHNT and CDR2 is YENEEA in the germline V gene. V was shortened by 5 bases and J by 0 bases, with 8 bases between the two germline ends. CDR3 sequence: CASSLAGSYNEQFF. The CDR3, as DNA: TGTGCCAGCAGCCTAGCCGGCTCCTACAATGAGCAGTTCTTC.

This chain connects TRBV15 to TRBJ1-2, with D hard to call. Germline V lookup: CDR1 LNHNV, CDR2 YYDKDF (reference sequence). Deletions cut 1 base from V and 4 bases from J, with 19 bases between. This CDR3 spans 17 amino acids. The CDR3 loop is CATSRGSAVSPSYGYTF. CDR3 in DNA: TGTGCCACCAGCAGAGGATCAGCGGTCAGCCCCTCCTATGGCTACACCTTC.

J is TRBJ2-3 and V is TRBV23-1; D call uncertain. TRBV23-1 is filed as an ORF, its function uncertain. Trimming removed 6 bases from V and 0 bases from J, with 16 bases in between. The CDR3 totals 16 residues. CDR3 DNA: TGCGCCAGCAGCCCGCCAAGACTGGTTAGCACAGATACGCAGTATTTT. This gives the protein CASSPPRLVSTDTQYF.

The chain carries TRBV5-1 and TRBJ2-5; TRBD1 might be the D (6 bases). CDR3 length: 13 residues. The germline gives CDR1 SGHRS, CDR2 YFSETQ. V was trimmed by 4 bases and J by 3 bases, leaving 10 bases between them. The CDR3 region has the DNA TGCGCCAGCAGCCCGGACAGCGAAGAGACCCAGTACTTC. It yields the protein CASSPDSEETQYF.